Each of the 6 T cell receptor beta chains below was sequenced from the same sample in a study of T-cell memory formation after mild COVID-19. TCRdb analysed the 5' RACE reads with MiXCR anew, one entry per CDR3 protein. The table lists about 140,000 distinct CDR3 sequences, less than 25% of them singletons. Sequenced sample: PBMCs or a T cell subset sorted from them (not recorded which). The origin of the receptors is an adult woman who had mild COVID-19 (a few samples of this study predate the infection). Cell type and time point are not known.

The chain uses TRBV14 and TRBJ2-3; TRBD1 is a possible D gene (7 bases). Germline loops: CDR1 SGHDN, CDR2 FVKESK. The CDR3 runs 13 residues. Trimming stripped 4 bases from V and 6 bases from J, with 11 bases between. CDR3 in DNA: TGTGCCAGCAGCCGGACAGGAGGGGATACGCAGTATTTT. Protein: CASSRTGGDTQYF.

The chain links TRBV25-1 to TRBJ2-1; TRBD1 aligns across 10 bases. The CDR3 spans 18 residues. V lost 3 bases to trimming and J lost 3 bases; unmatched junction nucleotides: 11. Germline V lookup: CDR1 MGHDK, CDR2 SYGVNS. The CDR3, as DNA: TGTGCCAGCAGTGATGACGGAACCGGGACAGGGGTCTACAATGAGCAGTTCTTC. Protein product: CASSDDGTGTGVYNEQFF.

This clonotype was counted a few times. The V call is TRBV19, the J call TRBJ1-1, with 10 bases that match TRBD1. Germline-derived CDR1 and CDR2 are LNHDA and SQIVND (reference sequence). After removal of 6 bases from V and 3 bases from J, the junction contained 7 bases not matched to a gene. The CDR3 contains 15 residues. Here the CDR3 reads CASSFPGQGYTEAFF. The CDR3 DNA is TGTGCCAGTAGCTTCCCGGGACAGGGGTACACTGAAGCTTTCTTT.

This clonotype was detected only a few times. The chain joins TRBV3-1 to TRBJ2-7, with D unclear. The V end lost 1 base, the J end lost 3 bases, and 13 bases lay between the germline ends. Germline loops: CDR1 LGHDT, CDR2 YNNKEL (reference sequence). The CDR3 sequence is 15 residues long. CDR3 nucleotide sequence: TGTGCCAGCAGCCAAGTTCTTGCTTATCGCTACGAGCAGTACTTC. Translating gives CASSQVLAYRYEQYF.

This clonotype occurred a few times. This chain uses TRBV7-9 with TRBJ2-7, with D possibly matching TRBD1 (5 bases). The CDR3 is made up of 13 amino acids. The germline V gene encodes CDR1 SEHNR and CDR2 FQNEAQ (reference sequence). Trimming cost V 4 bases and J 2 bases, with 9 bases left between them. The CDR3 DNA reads TGTGCCAGCAGCTCGGACACCCCCTACGAGCAGTACTTC. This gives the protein CASSSDTPYEQYF.

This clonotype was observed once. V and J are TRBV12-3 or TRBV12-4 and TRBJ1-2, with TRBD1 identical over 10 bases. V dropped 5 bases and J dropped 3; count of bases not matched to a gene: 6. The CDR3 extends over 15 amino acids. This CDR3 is CASSNSGQGDYGYTF. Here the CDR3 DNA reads TGTGCCAGCAGTAACTCCGGACAGGGGGACTATGGCTACACCTTC.